The clone carrying this T cell receptor (beta chain) came up a few times. Its matching antigen is unknown. Presence of unique molecular identifiers characterized the TCR beta cDNA libraries. About 500,000 cDNA molecules came from roughly 1 to 10 million T cells. TCRdb re-called the PCR reads through MiXCR, storing one row per CDR3 protein. This repertoire shows hundreds of thousands of distinct CDR3 sequences, 30% to 45% found once; its top ten account for roughly 13%. Germline values: CDR1 SNHLY, CDR2 FYNNEI. With 6 bases clipped from V and 2 bases from J, the junction kept 3 bases outside the gene matches. The CDR3 extends over 14 amino acids. The data stem from a study of post-analysis software for immune sequencing data. General study findings and limits: With TRBV5-6, TRBV5-1 and TRBV20-1 included, a handful of TRBV segments were more frequent in patients than in controls. Multiple sclerosis patients showed significantly lower normalized Chao1 diversity than controls did.

This receptor was identified in a girl aged 5 to 17 with multiple sclerosis. V is TRBV2 and J is TRBJ2-2, with TRBD1 matching over 7 bases. Sequenced sample: blood. The DNA for the CDR3 is TGTGCCAGCAGGGGGGACAGAAACACCGGGGAGCTGTTTTTT. Translation: CASRGDRNTGELFF.